These 16 T cell receptor beta chains were sequenced from one sample in a study of cytomegalovirus exposure and HLA in healthy donors. Both 60 Vbeta primers and 13 Jbeta primers went into the PCR. Generated by immunoSEQ multiplex PCR, the TCRdb table keeps only in-frame clones and is missing some. The sample contains around 150,000 clones, 80% to 90% of which appear only once. The sequenced sample was PBMCs. The receptors here all came from a man younger than 35 in good health and CMV-seropositive.

The chain joins TRBV19 to TRBJ2-7, with 7 bases identical to TRBD1. V lost 3 bases, J lost 3 bases, and 8 bases stayed unmatched. The CDR3 runs 15 residues. Germline V gene lookup returns CDR1 LNHDA and CDR2 SQIVND (reference sequence). The CDR3 bases are TGTGCCAGTAGTATCAATGCCGGGACAGACTACGAGCAGTACTTC. It codes for CASSINAGTDYEQYF. The full variable domain, with the rest looked up from reference TRBV19 and TRBJ2-7, is DGGITQSPKYLFRKEGQNVTLSCEQNLNHDAMYWYRQDPGQGLRLIYYSQIVNDFQKGDIAEGYSVSREKKESFPLTVTSAQKNPTAFYLCASSINAGTDYEQYFGPGTRLTVT.

This clone was seen a single time. The rearrangement uses TRBV9 and TRBJ2-2; 7 nucleotides line up with TRBD2. The J segment lost 4 bases and the V segment lost 2 bases, leaving 5 bases of the junction unmatched. The germline gives CDR1 SGDLS, CDR2 YYNGEE. The CDR3 covers 15 residues. The CDR3 coding sequence is TGTGCCAGCAGCGTTACGGGGGGAGGCACCGGGGAGCTGTTTTTT. This translates into CASSVTGGGTGELFF.

The chain links TRBV27 to TRBJ2-7; TRBD2 might be the D (5 bases). From germline, CDR1 is MNHEY and CDR2 SMNVEV (reference sequence). The CDR3 extends over 15 amino acids. V lost 5 bases and J lost 4, with 18 bases in between. CDR3 sequence: CASSQSGSRGYEQYF. The CDR3 bases are TGTGCCAGCAGTCAATCGGGGTCACGTGGGTACGAGCAGTACTTC.

V is TRBV5-1 and J is TRBJ1-1; 7 positions agree with TRBD1. V shed 4 bases, J shed 5 bases, and the junction held 2 bases outside the gene matches. Germline V gene sequence: CDR1 SGHRS, CDR2 YFSETQ. The CDR3 consists of 12 residues. CDR3 residues: CASSAGGTEAFF. CDR3 in DNA: TGCGCCAGCAGCGCAGGGGGAACTGAAGCTTTCTTT.

This rearrangement joins TRBV6-5 to TRBJ2-5, with 9 bases aligning to TRBD2. With 7 bases clipped from V and 7 bases from J, the junction kept 13 bases outside the gene matches. CDR3 length: 15 residues. Germline V gene data show CDR1 as MNHEY and CDR2 as SVGAGI. The CDR3 is CASTSGSGGVGTQYF. The CDR3 DNA reads TGTGCCAGCACCTCGGGTAGCGGGGGAGTTGGGACCCAGTACTTC.

The V and J genes are TRBV6-4 and TRBJ2-2; TRBD1 agrees at 10 bases. This CDR3 spans 15 amino acids. Germline CDR1 is MRHNA and CDR2 is SNTAGT. J was trimmed by 3 bases and V by 6 bases; bases with no gene match: 4. CDR3 in amino acids: CASSADRGDTGELFF. As DNA, the CDR3 is TGTGCCAGCAGCGCGGACAGGGGGGACACCGGGGAGCTGTTTTTT.

A single count supports this clone. The rearrangement uses TRBV11-2 and TRBJ1-1; 9 positions match TRBD1. V shed 5 bases, J shed 3 bases, and the junction held 4 bases outside the gene matches. The CDR3 loop spans 14 amino acids. The germline CDR1 and CDR2 sequences are SGHAT and FQNNGV. The CDR3 spells CASSQDRGDTEAFF. The CDR3 coding sequence is TGTGCCAGCAGCCAAGACAGGGGGGACACTGAAGCTTTCTTT.

The rearrangement links TRBV30 to TRBJ1-2; 7 bases are shared with TRBD1. The CDR3 has 14 residues. The germline CDR1 and CDR2 sequences are GTSNPN and SVGIG (reference sequence). The junction had 5 bases not matched to a gene; V was cut back by 0 bases and J by 4 bases. CDR3 amino acids: CAWSVDRFLYGYTF. The CDR3 DNA follows: TGTGCCTGGAGTGTGGACAGGTTTCTCTATGGCTACACCTTC. Supplemented by reference TRBV30 and TRBJ1-2, the full variable domain reads SQTIHQWPATLVQPVGSPLSLECTVEGTSNPNLYWYRQAAGRGLQLLFYSVGIGQISSEVPQNLSASRPQDRQFILSSKKLLLSDSGFYLCAWSVDRFLYGYTFGSGTRLTVV.

The chain has TRBV15 and TRBJ2-3, with 7 nucleotides matching TRBD1. Germline CDR1 and CDR2: LNHNV and YYDKDF (reference sequence). After removal of 5 bases from V and 1 base from J, the junction contained 6 bases not matched to a gene. The CDR3 spans 15 residues. CDR3 DNA: TGTGCCACCAGCCGATGGACAGGTGGCACAGATACGCAGTATTTT. It specifies CATSRWTGGTDTQYF.

This clone was detected a few times. The rearrangement links TRBV5-6 to TRBJ2-3; unclear D gene. Trimming removed 1 base from V and 3 bases from J, with 3 bases in between. The CDR3 length is 12 residues. Germline V gives CDR1 SGHDT, CDR2 YYEEEE. The DNA for the CDR3 is TGTGCCAGCAGCTTGCGGACAGATACGCAGTATTTT. Protein: CASSLRTDTQYF.

V and J are TRBV9 and TRBJ1-1, with 7 bases fitting TRBD1. V lost 2 bases to trimming and J lost 5 bases; unmatched junction nucleotides: 9. This CDR3 contains 15 residues. The germline V gene has CDR1 SGDLS and CDR2 YYNGEE. The CDR3 sequence is CASSVGAAGGTEAFF. Here the CDR3 DNA reads TGTGCCAGCAGCGTTGGCGCGGCAGGGGGAACTGAAGCTTTCTTT.

This clone was counted a few times. This chain uses TRBV30 with TRBJ1-1; the match to TRBD1 covers 8 bases. CDR1 GTSNPN and CDR2 SVGIG come from the germline V gene (reference sequence). The CDR3 totals 15 residues. V gave up 4 bases and J gave up 1 base; unmatched junction bases: 8. The CDR3 spells CAWTGRGTGNTEAFF. CDR3 nucleotide sequence: TGTGCCTGGACAGGAAGAGGGACAGGGAACACTGAAGCTTTCTTT. Full variable domain (remainder filled in from reference TRBV30 and TRBJ1-1): SQTIHQWPATLVQPVGSPLSLECTVEGTSNPNLYWYRQAAGRGLQLLFYSVGIGQISSEVPQNLSASRPQDRQFILSSKKLLLSDSGFYLCAWTGRGTGNTEAFFGQGTRLTVV.

The chain couples TRBV13 to TRBJ2-1; 10 nucleotides align to TRBD1. J lost 8 bases, V lost 4 bases, and 11 bases had no gene match. The germline gives CDR1 PRHDT, CDR2 FYEKMQ (reference sequence). The CDR3 contains 16 residues. CDR3 coding DNA: TGTGCCAGCAGCTCCGCCCCGGGACAGGGGATCCATGAGCAGTTCTTC. Residues: CASSSAPGQGIHEQFF. The full variable domain, its missing parts supplied by reference TRBV13 and TRBJ2-1, is AAGVIQSPRHLIKEKRETATLKCYPIPRHDTVYWYQQGPGQDPQFLISFYEKMQSDKGSIPDRFSAQQFSDYHSELNMSSLELGDSALYFCASSSAPGQGIHEQFFGPGTRLTVL.

This rearrangement joins TRBV10-1 to TRBJ2-5; tentative D call: TRBD2 (7 bases). Gene TRBJ2-7 matches the end of the DNA better, so the J call may be wrong. Germline V lookup: CDR1 WNHNN, CDR2 SYGVQD (reference sequence). The CDR3 loop spans 14 amino acids. CDR3 coding DNA: TGCGCCAGCAGTGAGTCCGGGGGGCCCTACGAGCAGTACTTC. This gives the protein CASSESGGPYEQYF.

This chain joins TRBV2 and TRBJ2-4; 10 bases align to TRBD2. Germline V gene lookup returns CDR1 SNHLY and CDR2 FYNNEI. The length of the CDR3 is 14 residues. The V and J ends lost 6 bases and 7 bases, in that order; junction bases with no gene match: 6. CDR3 sequence: CASRPTSGANIQYF. The CDR3 DNA reads as TGTGCCAGCAGACCTACTAGCGGGGCGAACATTCAGTACTTC.

The V and J genes are TRBV27 and TRBJ2-5; 8 bases map to TRBD2. The V segment lost 4 bases and the J segment 2 bases; nucleotides outside the gene matches: 6. Germline-derived CDR1 and CDR2 are MNHEY and SMNVEV (reference sequence). The CDR3 runs 15 residues. CDR3 region: CASSSAGVGQETQYF. In nucleotides, the CDR3 is TGTGCCAGCAGTTCAGCGGGGGTGGGTCAAGAGACCCAGTACTTC.